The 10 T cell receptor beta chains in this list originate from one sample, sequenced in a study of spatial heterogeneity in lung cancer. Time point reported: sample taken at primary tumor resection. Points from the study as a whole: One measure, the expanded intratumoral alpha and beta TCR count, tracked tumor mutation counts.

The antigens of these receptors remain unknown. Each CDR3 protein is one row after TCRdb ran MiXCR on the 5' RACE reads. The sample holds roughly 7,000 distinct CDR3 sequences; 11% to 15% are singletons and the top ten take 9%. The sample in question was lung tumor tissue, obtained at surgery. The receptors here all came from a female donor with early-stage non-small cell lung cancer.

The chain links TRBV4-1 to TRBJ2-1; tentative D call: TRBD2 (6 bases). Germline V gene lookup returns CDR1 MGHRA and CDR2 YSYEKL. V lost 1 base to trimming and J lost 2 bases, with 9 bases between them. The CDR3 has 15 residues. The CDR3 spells CASSQAGGTYNEQFF. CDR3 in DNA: TGCGCCAGCAGCCAAGCCGGGGGTACCTACAATGAGCAGTTCTTC.

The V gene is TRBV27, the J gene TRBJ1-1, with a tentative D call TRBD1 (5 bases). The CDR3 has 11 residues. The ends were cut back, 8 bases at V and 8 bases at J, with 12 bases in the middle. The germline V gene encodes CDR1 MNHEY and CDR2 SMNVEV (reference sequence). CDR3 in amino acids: CASAGRVEAFF. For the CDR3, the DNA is TGTGCCAGCGCAGGCAGGGTGGAAGCTTTCTTT.

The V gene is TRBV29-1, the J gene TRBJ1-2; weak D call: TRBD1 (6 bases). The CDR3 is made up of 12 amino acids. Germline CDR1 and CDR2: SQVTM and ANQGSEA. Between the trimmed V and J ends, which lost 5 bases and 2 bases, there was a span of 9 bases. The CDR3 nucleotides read TGCAGCGTTACAGGGAGAAACTATGGCTACACCTTC. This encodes CSVTGRNYGYTF.

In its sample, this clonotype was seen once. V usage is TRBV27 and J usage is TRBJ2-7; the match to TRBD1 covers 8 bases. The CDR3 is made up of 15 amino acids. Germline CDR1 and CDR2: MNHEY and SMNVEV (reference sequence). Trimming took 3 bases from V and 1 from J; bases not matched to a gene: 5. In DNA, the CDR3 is TGTGCCAGCAGTTTTCGACAGGGGATATCCTACGAGCAGTACTTC. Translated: CASSFRQGISYEQYF.

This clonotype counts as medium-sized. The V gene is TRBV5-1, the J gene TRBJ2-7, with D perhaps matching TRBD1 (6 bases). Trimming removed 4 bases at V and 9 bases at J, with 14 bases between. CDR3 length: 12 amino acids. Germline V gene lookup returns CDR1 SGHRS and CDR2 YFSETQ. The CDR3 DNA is TGCGCCAGCAGCATGGACAGTCGATGGCAGTACTTC. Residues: CASSMDSRWQYF.

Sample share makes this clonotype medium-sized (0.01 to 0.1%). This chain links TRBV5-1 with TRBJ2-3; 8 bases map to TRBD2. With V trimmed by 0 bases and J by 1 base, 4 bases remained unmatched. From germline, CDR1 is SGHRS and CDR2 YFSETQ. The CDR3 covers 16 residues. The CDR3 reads CASSLEMTSGTDTQYF. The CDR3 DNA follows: TGCGCCAGCAGCTTGGAGATGACTAGCGGCACAGATACGCAGTATTTT.

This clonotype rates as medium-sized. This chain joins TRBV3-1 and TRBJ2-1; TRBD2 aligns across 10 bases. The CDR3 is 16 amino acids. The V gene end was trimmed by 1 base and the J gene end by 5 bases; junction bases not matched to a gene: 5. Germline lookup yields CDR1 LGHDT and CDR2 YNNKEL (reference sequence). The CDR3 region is CASSQVLAGENNEQFF. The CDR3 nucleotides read TGTGCCAGCAGCCAAGTGCTAGCGGGGGAAAACAATGAGCAGTTCTTC.

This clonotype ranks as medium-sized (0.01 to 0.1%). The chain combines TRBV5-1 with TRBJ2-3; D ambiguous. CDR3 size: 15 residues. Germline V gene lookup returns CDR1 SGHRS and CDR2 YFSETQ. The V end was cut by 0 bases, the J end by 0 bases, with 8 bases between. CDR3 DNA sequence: TGCGCCAGCAGCTTGGCGGCTACTAGCACAGATACGCAGTATTTT. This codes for CASSLAATSTDTQYF.

The CDR3 here is CSARDSQYPYSGNTIYF. The CDR3 bases are TGCAGTGCTAGAGATTCCCAATATCCTTACTCTGGAAACACCATATATTTT. The V call is TRBV20-1, the J call TRBJ1-3; D is ambiguous. This CDR3 has 17 amino acids. Germline V CDR1 and CDR2: DFQATT, SNEGSKA (reference sequence). With 0 bases removed from V and 0 bases from J, the gap between germline ends came to 15 bases.

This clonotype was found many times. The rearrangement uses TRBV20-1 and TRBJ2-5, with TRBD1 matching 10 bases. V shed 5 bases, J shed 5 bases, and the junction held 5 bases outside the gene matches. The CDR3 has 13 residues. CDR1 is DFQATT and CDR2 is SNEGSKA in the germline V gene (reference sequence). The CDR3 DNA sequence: TGCAGTGCTTCCCGGACAGGGGGTGAGACCCAGTACTTC. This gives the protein CSASRTGGETQYF.